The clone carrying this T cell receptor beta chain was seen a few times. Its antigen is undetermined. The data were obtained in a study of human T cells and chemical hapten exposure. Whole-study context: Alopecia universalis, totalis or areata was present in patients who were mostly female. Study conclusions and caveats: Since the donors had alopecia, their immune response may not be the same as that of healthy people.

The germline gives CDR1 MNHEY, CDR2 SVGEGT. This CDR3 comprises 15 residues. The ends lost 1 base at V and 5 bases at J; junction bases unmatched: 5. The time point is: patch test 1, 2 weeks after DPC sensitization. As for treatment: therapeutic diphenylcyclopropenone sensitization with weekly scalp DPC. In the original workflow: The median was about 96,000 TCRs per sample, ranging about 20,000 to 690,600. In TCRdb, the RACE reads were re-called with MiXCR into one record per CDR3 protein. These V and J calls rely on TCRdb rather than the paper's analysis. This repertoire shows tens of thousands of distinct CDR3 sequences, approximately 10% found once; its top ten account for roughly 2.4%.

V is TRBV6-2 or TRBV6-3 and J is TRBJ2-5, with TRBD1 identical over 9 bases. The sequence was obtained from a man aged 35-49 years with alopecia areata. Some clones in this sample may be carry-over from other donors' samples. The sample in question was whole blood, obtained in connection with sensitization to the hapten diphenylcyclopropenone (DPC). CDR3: CASSYWGQGGETQYF. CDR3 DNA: TGTGCCAGCAGTTACTGGGGACAGGGAGGGGAGACCCAGTACTTC.